This T cell receptor (beta chain) appears in the sequencing data of a study of blood T cell repertoires in COVID-19. Across the whole study: Sites across the United States, Italy and Spain contributed samples from acute and convalescent COVID-19.

Trimming stripped 0 bases from V and 0 bases from J, with 24 bases between. This CDR3 spans 21 amino acids. The germline CDR1 and CDR2 sequences are SGHDN and FVKESK. Which cohort a participant joined came from the clinical history participants gave. Original data processing: Estimates of nucleated cell counts were drawn from the amplification of reference gene primers. Profiled with immunoSEQ multiplex PCR; TCRdb holds only in-frame clones, not every one. For V, J and clone size, that table is used; D and trimming come from the DNA. Among 400,000 to 500,000 clones listed, nearly 90% were seen once. The sequenced sample consisted of PBMCs or T cells enriched from blood (not recorded which). The TCR sequence derives from a young woman who had been exposed to COVID-19. V gene TRBV14 combines with J gene TRBJ1-3, with D tentatively TRBD1 (6 bases). The DNA for the CDR3 is TGTGCCAGCAGCCAAGAACTCGCCGGACAGCCCCTTCCTAACTCTGGAAACACCATATATTTT. It translates to CASSQELAGQPLPNSGNTIYF.